Listed below are T cell receptor beta chains from one sample, sequenced in a study of vaccination effects on CD4 cells after COVID-19. Their antigen targets remain unknown. The method was immunoSEQ multiplex PCR; TCRdb's version includes in-frame clones alone and lacks a portion of them. Among 45,000 to 75,000 clones listed, about 80% were seen once. Sequenced here: CD4+ T cells from PBMCs cultured without peptide, sampled before COVID-19 vaccination. Receptors were obtained from a human donor who received a COVID-19 vaccine. Each CDR3 is given with its conserved first and last residue. A D gene is named only where the DNA matches it firmly. The listing skips clone size in some rows; elsewhere it reads once, few, many or a size class.

clone_size	v_call	j_call	d_call	cdr3_nt	cdr3_aa
NA	TRBV27	TRBJ1-4	NA	TGTGCCAGCAGTGAAGGGTTCGGGGAAAAACTGTTTTTT	CASSEGFGEKLFF
NA	TRBV11-1	TRBJ2-6	TRBD1	TGTGCCAGCAGCCTGGGACAGGTGGGCCTGACTTTC	CASSLGQVGLTF
NA	TRBV28	TRBJ2-6	TRBD1	TGTGCCAGCAGTCCTCGGGGACAGGGGGCTTCGGGGGCCAACGTCCTGACTTTC	CASSPRGQGASGANVLTF
NA	TRBV27	TRBJ1-2	TRBD1	TGTGCCAGCAGTATTCGGGACAGTCGGGGGTATGGCTACACCTTC	CASSIRDSRGYGYTF
NA	TRBV29-1	TRBJ2-1	NA	TGCAGCGTTTCTCGGCTTAACAATGAGCAGTTCTTC	CSVSRLNNEQFF
NA	TRBV20-1	TRBJ2-5	TRBD2	TGCAGTGCTAGTGCGGGACTAGGAATCCAAGAGACCCAGTACTTC	CSASAGLGIQETQYF
NA	TRBV10-3	TRBJ1-5	NA	TGTGCCATCTCTTCAAAAGAGGCAGGCCGGCCCCAGCATTTT	CAISSKEAGRPQHF
NA	TRBV21-1	TRBJ1-6	NA	TGTGCCAGCAGCAAAGCAGGGGATTTTGATTCACCCCTCCACTTT	CASSKAGDFDSPLHF
once	TRBV10-2	TRBJ1-5	NA	TGCGCCAGCACCTCCTTGGGGCCTCAGCCCCAGCATTTT	CASTSLGPQPQHF
NA	TRBV6-5	TRBJ1-6	NA	TGTGCCAGCAGGAACACAGGTCTGAATTCACCCCTCCACTTT	CASRNTGLNSPLHF
few	TRBV11-2	TRBJ1-3	TRBD1	TGTGCCAGCAGCTCCTTCTGGACAGGGTCTGGAAACACCATATATTTT	CASSSFWTGSGNTIYF
NA	TRBV27	TRBJ1-6	NA	TGTGCCAGCACGATAAACAGGGTGGGGGTTTCACCCCTCCACTTT	CASTINRVGVSPLHF
NA	TRBV5-4	TRBJ2-5	TRBD2	TGTGCCAGCAGCCCTCAAACGGGAGCGGGAGGCGTACGGGAGACCCAGTACTTC	CASSPQTGAGGVRETQYF
NA	TRBV18	TRBJ2-3	TRBD2	TGTGCCAGCTCACCATTAACCGGGACTAGCGGGGGGAAGCAGTATTTT	CASSPLTGTSGGKQYF
NA	TRBV28	TRBJ1-5	NA	TGTGCCAGCAGTTTATCCCTATATAGCAATCAGCCCCAGCATTTT	CASSLSLYSNQPQHF
NA	TRBV30	TRBJ2-2	NA	TGTGCCTGGAGTGGACTTCAGGGAAGGAACACCGGGGAGCTGTTTTTT	CAWSGLQGRNTGELFF
NA	TRBV2	TRBJ2-3	TRBD1	TGTGCCAGCAGTGTCAGGGGGAGCACAGATACGCAGTATTTT	CASSVRGSTDTQYF
once	TRBV19	TRBJ2-3	TRBD2	TGTGCCAGTAGGGAAGCGGGGGCGGGAGATACGCAGTATTTT	CASREAGAGDTQYF
NA	TRBV9	TRBJ1-3	NA	TGTGCCAGCAGCGTATCTCCCCGTGGAGGCTCTGGAAACACCATATATTTT	CASSVSPRGGSGNTIYF
once	TRBV6-5	TRBJ1-2	NA	TGTGCCAGCAGTTACTCGGGTGCAGGCCACTATGGCTACACCTTC	CASSYSGAGHYGYTF
NA	TRBV28	TRBJ1-1	NA	TGTGCCAGCAGTCCCCGCCAGTTGAGAGAAGCTTTCTTT	CASSPRQLREAFF
NA	TRBV19	TRBJ2-1	NA	TGTGCCAGTAGTATAGGGGCAGGGCGGGGCAATGAGCAGTTCTTC	CASSIGAGRGNEQFF
NA	TRBV9	TRBJ2-3	NA	TGTGCCAGCAGCACAACTCCCGGGACGGATCAAGATACGCAGTATTTT	CASSTTPGTDQDTQYF
NA	TRBV7-2	TRBJ2-2	NA	TGTGCCAGCAGCTTAAAACCACAGGGTTCGGGCACCGGGGAGCTGTTTTTT	CASSLKPQGSGTGELFF
NA	TRBV9	TRBJ2-2	NA	TGTGCCAGCAGCGTAGCCCGGAACACCGGGGAGCTGTTTTTT	CASSVARNTGELFF
few	TRBV30	TRBJ1-2	TRBD1	TGTGCCTGGACTCCGGGACAGTCTGCCTCAGCTAACTATGGCTACACCTTC	CAWTPGQSASANYGYTF
NA	TRBV5-1	TRBJ1-1	TRBD1	TGCGCCAGCAGCTTGACGGGGACAGCCGTGAACACTGAAGCTTTCTTT	CASSLTGTAVNTEAFF
NA	TRBV11-3	TRBJ1-1	TRBD1	TGTGCCAGCAGTCGACAGGGGGACACTGAAGCTTTCTTT	CASSRQGDTEAFF